What follows is one T cell receptor beta chain and its context. Its antigen is unidentified. This sample was taken from a study of vaccination effects on CD4 cells after COVID-19. Germline CDR1 reads SNHLY; CDR2 reads FYNNEI. V was trimmed by 5 bases and J by 5 bases, leaving 13 bases between them. The CDR3 length is 14 residues. Sequencing followed a ViraFEST assay step that expanded antigen-specific CD4+ T cells with viral peptide pools. Culture lasted roughly eleven days before CD4+ T cell isolation. They grew over 1.5 million PBMC in each well, adding approximately 10 IU/ml IL-2 and 7.5 to 10 ug/ml peptides. Study-wide results and limits: Nearly all vaccine-induced clones in healthy recipients recognized only SARS-CoV-2. At late timepoints after vaccination, vaccine- and infection-induced clones shrank markedly.

Only in-frame clones appear in the TCRdb table, and some are missing; sequencing was by immunoSEQ multiplex PCR. Here the sample spans about 22,000 clones, approximately 70% being singletons. V usage is TRBV2 and J usage is TRBJ2-4, with D perhaps matching TRBD2 (6 bases). This TCR was sampled from a human donor who received a COVID-19 vaccine. The sample here was CD4+ T cells from PBMCs cultured with HCoV-229E spike peptides, taken before COVID-19 vaccination. The CDR3 region is CASSPTSPENIQYF. As DNA, the CDR3 is TGTGCCAGCAGTCCGACTAGTCCAGAAAACATTCAGTACTTC.